The clone carrying this T cell receptor (beta chain) was seen once. Antigen specificity is unknown. RNA was isolated and reverse transcribed to cDNA, the sequencing template. Only in-frame clones appear in the TCRdb table, and some are missing; sequencing was by immunoSEQ multiplex PCR. The repertoire has about 220,000 clones, 50% to 60% of them found once; the top ten carry 1.5% to 2%. CDR3 size: 14 residues. Germline loops: CDR1 SGHTA, CDR2 FQGNSA. Germline trimming cut 1 base from V and 6 bases from J; bases unmatched to any gene: 5. The data derive from a study of CD8+ T cells in alopecia areata. In the study overall: Tofacitinib administration persisted for 6 to 18 months, succeeded by 6 months off drug. Affected scalp percentage gauged treated patients' severity. Broader study findings: Relative to normal scalp, lesional scalp, especially alopecia totalis/universalis, showed higher clonality.

Indicated treatment: oral pan-JAK inhibitor, 5-10 mg twice daily. The source was CD4+ T cells sorted from blood, collected at week 4, from a patient treated with tofacitinib. The chain combines TRBV7-2 with TRBJ2-7; 8 nucleotides match TRBD2. This TCR came from a human donor with alopecia areata. The CDR3 DNA sequence: TGTGCCAGCAGCTTAGTCGGGGGGGCCTCCGAGCAGTACTTC. Its translation: CASSLVGGASEQYF. Drawing the rest from reference TRBV7-2 and TRBJ2-7, the complete variable domain is GAGVSQSPSNKVTEKGKDVELRCDPISGHTALYWYRQSLGQGLEFLIYFQGNSAPDKSGLPSDRFSAERTGGSVSTLTIQRTQQEDSAVYLCASSLVGGASEQYFGPGTRLTVT.